One T cell receptor beta chain is described in this entry. Its antigen is still unknown. Germline V CDR1 and CDR2: LNHDA, SQIVND (reference sequence). V was shortened by 1 base and J by 5 bases, with 9 bases between the two germline ends. The CDR3 totals 14 residues. This entry comes from a study of T cell responses to AZD1222 COVID-19 vaccine. Findings and caveats of the study: Only a handful of AZD1222 recipients tested seropositive at baseline. Clonal diversity was possibly underestimated, and white British individuals and females predominated among donors.

Libraries were prepared by immunoSEQ multiplex PCR; TCRdb keeps only in-frame clonotypes and omits some of them. The data contain around 140,000 clones, under 95% of them seen just once; the ten biggest clones take up over 7.5%. The starting material was peripheral blood, obtained on day 0 of AZD1222 vaccination. V gene TRBV19 combines with J gene TRBJ1-5, with a tentative D call TRBD1 (5 bases). The clonotype originates from an adult in good health. In DNA, the CDR3 is TGTGCCAGTAGTATAGGACAGCAGTATCAGCCCCAGCATTTT. Translation gives CASSIGQQYQPQHF.